This TCR beta chain stems from a study of brain T cells in children with intractable seizures. The CDR3 is 14 residues long. Germline assignment: CDR1 LGHNA and CDR2 YNFKEQ. V lost 4 bases and J lost 1; bases outside the gene matches: 2. The method was immunoSEQ multiplex PCR; TCRdb's version includes in-frame clones alone and lacks a portion of them. The sample lists about 350,000 clones, more than 85% occurring once. Stated time point: blood from clinic visit 5 months post-surgery; TSC patient then seizure free. This receptor was taken from a boy younger than two with tuberous sclerosis and intractable seizures. Sequences were derived from peripheral blood, sampled roughly 5 months after surgery. This chain connects TRBV4-2 to TRBJ1-1; the match to TRBD1 covers 8 bases. CDR3 nucleotide sequence: TGTGCCAGCAGCCTCGACAGGGGGAACACTGAAGCTTTCTTT. It encodes CASSLDRGNTEAFF.